One sample yielded the 20 T cell receptor beta chains listed below, sequenced in a study of cytomegalovirus exposure and HLA in healthy donors. This PCR relied on a set of 60 Vbeta primers and 13 Jbeta primers. Measured with immunoSEQ multiplex PCR; TCRdb has only the in-frame clones, and not every one. Of around 100,000 clones in the sample, about 78% were seen once. Sequencing was performed on PBMCs. These receptors came from a woman between 35 and 50 years old in good health and CMV-seropositive.

This clone was seen only a few times. The rearrangement uses TRBV14 and TRBJ2-5, with 8 bases lining up with TRBD1. This CDR3 is built from 15 residues. Unmatched junction bases numbered 8, after V lost 3 bases and J lost 5 bases. The germline gives CDR1 SGHDN, CDR2 FVKESK. CDR3 in amino acids: CASSQARGRFETQYF. The CDR3 DNA reads TGTGCCAGCAGCCAGGCCAGGGGGCGTTTTGAGACCCAGTACTTC.

The CDR3 loop reads CASSATLGQVNYGYTF. In nucleotides, the CDR3 is TGTGCCAGCAGTGCGACCCTGGGGCAGGTCAACTATGGCTACACCTTC. The chain uses TRBV2 and TRBJ1-2; maybe TRBD1 (5 bases). The germline V and J ends were trimmed by 4 bases and 2 bases, with 17 bases remaining between them. The CDR3 is 16 amino acids. Germline V gives CDR1 SNHLY, CDR2 FYNNEI.

This clone was detected only a few times. The V gene is TRBV2, the J gene TRBJ2-1; 10 nucleotides agree with TRBD2. CDR3 length equals 17 residues. Per germline, CDR1 SNHLY and CDR2 FYNNEI. The J segment lost 9 bases and the V segment lost 4 bases, leaving 15 bases of the junction unmatched. CDR3: CASSVSGRAMARIEQFF. CDR3 nucleotide sequence: TGTGCCAGCAGTGTCAGCGGGAGGGCCATGGCCCGCATTGAGCAGTTCTTC.

The chain uses TRBV6-1 and TRBJ2-3, with TRBD1 identical over 8 bases. The V and J ends lost 8 bases and 4 bases, in that order; junction bases with no gene match: 5. Looked up from germline, CDR1 is MNHNS and CDR2 is SASEGT. The CDR3 contains 13 residues. The CDR3 nucleotides are TGTGCCAGCGTATTACAGGGGGCAGATACGCAGTATTTT. Translation gives CASVLQGADTQYF.

J is TRBJ1-1 and V is TRBV5-1; no reliable D call. V was pared by 0 bases and J by 1 base, with 7 bases between. The CDR3 covers 14 residues. CDR1 and CDR2 from the germline V gene are SGHRS and YFSETQ. The CDR3 reads CASSLGGGNTEAFF. DNA of the CDR3: TGCGCCAGCAGCTTGGGGGGAGGGAACACTGAAGCTTTCTTT.

This clone was detected once. The chain has TRBV10-3 and TRBJ1-4, with D perhaps TRBD1 (6 bases). The germline V and J ends were trimmed by 8 bases and 5 bases, with 12 bases remaining between them. This CDR3 region has 13 residues. Germline V lookup: CDR1 ENHRY, CDR2 SYGVKD. This CDR3 reads CAIGGGENEKLFF. Here the CDR3 DNA reads TGTGCCATCGGTGGGGGCGAGAATGAAAAACTGTTTTTT.

This chain links TRBV6-4 with TRBJ1-4; 9 bases align to TRBD1. The V gene end was trimmed by 8 bases and the J gene end by 1 base; junction bases not matched to a gene: 5. The length of the CDR3 is 15 residues. CDR1 is MRHNA, CDR2 SNTAGT, per germline. The CDR3, as DNA: TGTGCCAGCGCTCGGACAGGGGAAACTAATGAAAAACTGTTTTTT. Translated, it gives CASARTGETNEKLFF.

This chain joins TRBV7-9 and TRBJ2-7; 15 bases are a match to TRBD2. The germline CDR1 and CDR2 sequences are SEHNR and FQNEAQ (reference sequence). Trimming took 5 bases from V and 4 from J; bases not matched to a gene: 9. The CDR3 runs to 17 residues. In DNA form, the CDR3 reads TGTGCCAGCAGCCGGACTAGCGGGAGGGCCGTCGATTACGAGCAGTACTTC. As protein: CASSRTSGRAVDYEQYF.

The chain links TRBV10-3 to TRBJ2-3, with 12 bases identical to TRBD2. Trimming at V came to 5 bases and at J to 4 bases, leaving 4 bases not matched to a gene. Germline assignment: CDR1 ENHRY and CDR2 SYGVKD. This CDR3 region has 15 residues. The CDR3 nucleotides are TGTGCCATCAGTTGGACTAGCGGGATCCCAGATACGCAGTATTTT. Amino acid sequence: CAISWTSGIPDTQYF.

In this sample, this clone turned up once. The chain combines TRBV4-1 with TRBJ2-5, with 11 bases matching TRBD2. Germline values: CDR1 MGHRA, CDR2 YSYEKL. There are 17 residues in the CDR3. Losses at the gene ends were 1 base for V and 0 bases for J; bases not matched to a gene: 4. The CDR3 DNA reads TGCGCCAGCAGCCAAGTAACTAGCGGGGGTCACCAAGAGACCCAGTACTTC. Translating it yields CASSQVTSGGHQETQYF.

This clone was counted a single time. V usage is TRBV7-9 and J usage is TRBJ2-7; 9 nucleotides line up with TRBD2. Germline trimming cut 7 bases from V and 9 bases from J; bases unmatched to any gene: 10. The CDR3 sequence is 13 residues long. Germline V lookup: CDR1 SEHNR, CDR2 FQNEAQ (reference sequence). CDR3 coding DNA: TGTGCCAGCATACCAGCGGGAGGAGTCGGGCAGTACTTC. Amino acids: CASIPAGGVGQYF.

The chain links TRBV5-6 to TRBJ2-5, with D possibly matching TRBD2 (5 bases). The CDR3 totals 14 residues. Germline CDR1 SGHDT, CDR2 YYEEEE. With 2 bases removed from V and 1 base from J, the gap between germline ends came to 9 bases. In DNA form, the CDR3 reads TGTGCCAGCAGCTTTGGTGAGGGCCAAGAGACCCAGTACTTC. Protein sequence: CASSFGEGQETQYF.

The chain joins TRBV4-2 to TRBJ2-3, with 7 bases lining up with TRBD2. Losses at the gene ends were 1 base for V and 6 bases for J; bases not matched to a gene: 7. This CDR3 has 15 residues. Germline V lookup: CDR1 LGHNA, CDR2 YNFKEQ. The CDR3: CASSQGGLNVDTQYF. The CDR3 nucleotides read TGTGCCAGCAGCCAAGGGGGACTAAATGTGGATACGCAGTATTTT.

This chain uses TRBV10-3 with TRBJ1-5; a possible D gene is TRBD1 (6 bases). Germline assignment: CDR1 ENHRY and CDR2 SYGVKD. This CDR3 is built from 12 residues. Trimming left V 6 bases short and J 7 bases short, with 10 bases between. CDR3 DNA: TGTGCCATCAGCGCAGGGGACCAGCCCCAGCATTTT. This sequence encodes CAISAGDQPQHF.

This chain connects TRBV2 to TRBJ2-5, with unresolved D. The closer fit of TRBJ2-7 to the DNA end suggests the J call may be wrong. The CDR3 is 11 residues long. Germline CDR1 SNHLY, CDR2 FYNNEI. The CDR3 nucleotides read TGTGCCAGCACCGCAAACTACGAGCAGTACTTC. Protein product: CASTANYEQYF.

This clone was found many times. The chain has TRBV7-9 and TRBJ2-7, with 7 positions matching TRBD2. Trimming removed 5 bases from V and 6 bases from J; junction bases left unmatched: 7. Looked up from germline, CDR1 is SEHNR and CDR2 is FQNEAQ (reference sequence). There are 13 residues in the CDR3. CDR3: CASSRSGTGEQYF. CDR3 nucleotides: TGTGCCAGCAGCCGAAGCGGGACGGGCGAGCAGTACTTC.

The rearrangement joins TRBV1 to TRBJ2-1; the table assigns TRBD2, which was not confirmed against the DNA. TRBV1 is a recognized pseudogene. This CDR3 spans 16 amino acids. CDR3 sequence (DNA): TGCACCAGCAGCCCCCCCACGGACTACACCTACAATGAGCAGTTCTTC. Its translation: CTSSPPTDYTYNEQFF.

The chain has TRBV28 and TRBJ1-6, with 8 bases lining up with TRBD1. Trimming took 5 bases from V and 5 from J; bases not matched to a gene: 2. The CDR3 covers 14 residues. Germline CDR1 and CDR2: MDHEN and SYDVKM. CDR3 sequence (DNA): TGTGCCAGCAGTCCAGGGGGCGATAATTCACCCCTCCACTTT. Protein: CASSPGGDNSPLHF. Using reference TRBV28 and TRBJ1-6 for the parts outside the CDR3, the full variable domain is DVKVTQSSRYLVKRTGEKVFLECVQDMDHENMFWYRQDPGLGLRLIYFSYDVKMKEKGDIPEGYSVSREKKERFSLILESASTNQTSMYLCASSPGGDNSPLHFGNGTRLTVT.

The chain joins TRBV5-4 to TRBJ2-1, with 11 bases matching TRBD2. Germline CDR1 and CDR2: SGHNT and YYREEE (reference sequence). CDR3 length: 16 amino acids. V was clipped by 4 bases and J by 8 bases; unmatched bases: 11. The CDR3 protein is CASSLAPLAGGYEQFF. In DNA form, the CDR3 reads TGTGCCAGCAGCCTCGCGCCGCTAGCGGGAGGTTATGAGCAGTTCTTC.

This clone appeared a few times. The rearrangement links TRBV7-9 to TRBJ2-1; 13 nucleotides agree with TRBD2. The germline gives CDR1 SEHNR, CDR2 FQNEAQ (reference sequence). V trimming: 4 bases; J trimming: 10 bases; junction bases outside the gene matches: 13. The CDR3 spans 17 residues. CDR3 coding DNA: TGTGCCAGCAGCTCCAATGGACTAGCGGGAGATCGAAGGGAGCAGTTCTTC. Amino acids: CASSSNGLAGDRREQFF.